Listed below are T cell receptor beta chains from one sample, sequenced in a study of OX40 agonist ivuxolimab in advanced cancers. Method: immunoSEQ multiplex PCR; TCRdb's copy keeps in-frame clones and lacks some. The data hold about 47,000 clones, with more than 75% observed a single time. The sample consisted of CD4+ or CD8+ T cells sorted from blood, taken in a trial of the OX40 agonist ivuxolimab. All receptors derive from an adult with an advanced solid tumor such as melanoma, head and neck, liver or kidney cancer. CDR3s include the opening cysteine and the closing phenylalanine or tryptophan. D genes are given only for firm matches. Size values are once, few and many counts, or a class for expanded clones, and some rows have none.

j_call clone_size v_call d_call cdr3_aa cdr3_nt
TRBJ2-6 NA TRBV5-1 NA CASTTYKGGSGANVLTF TGCGCCAGCACTACATATAAAGGGGGCTCTGGGGCCAACGTCCTGACTTTC
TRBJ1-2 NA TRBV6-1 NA CASNLPNYGYTF TGTGCCAGTAACTTACCTAACTATGGCTACACCTTC
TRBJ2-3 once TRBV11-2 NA CASSLEGAATDTQYF TGTGCCAGCAGCTTAGAAGGAGCTGCCACAGATACGCAGTATTTT
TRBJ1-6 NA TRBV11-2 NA CASSLIDSSPLHF TGTGCCAGCAGCTTAATAGATTCTTCACCCCTCCACTTT
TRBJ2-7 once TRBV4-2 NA CASSQDIADSYEQYF TGTGCCAGCAGCCAAGATATAGCGGACTCCTACGAGCAGTACTTC
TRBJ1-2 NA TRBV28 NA CASSFAGDGYTF TGTGCCAGCAGTTTCGCGGGGGATGGCTACACCTTC
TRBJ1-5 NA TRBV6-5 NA CASSGLGQPQHF TGTGCCAGCAGCGGCCTCGGTCAGCCCCAGCATTTT
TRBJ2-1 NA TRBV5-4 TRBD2 CASSLGLAGGYEQFF TGTGCCAGCAGCTTGGGACTAGCGGGGGGGTATGAGCAGTTCTTC
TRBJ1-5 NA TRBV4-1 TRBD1 CASSQDGYRRDSSF TGCGCCAGCAGCCAAGATGGGTATAGGCGGGACAGCTCTTTT
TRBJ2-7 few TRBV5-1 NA CASSPDRVPYEQYF TGCGCCAGCAGCCCGGACCGAGTCCCCTACGAGCAGTACTTC
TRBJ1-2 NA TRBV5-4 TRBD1 CASSLQQGRNYGYTF TGTGCCAGCAGCCTTCAACAGGGGAGGAACTATGGCTACACCTTC
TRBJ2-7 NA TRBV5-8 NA CASSLTLAVYEQYF TGTGCCAGCAGCTTGACCCTAGCAGTCTACGAGCAGTACTTC
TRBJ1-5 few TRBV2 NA CASSEGHDQPQHF TGTGCCAGCAGTGAAGGGCATGATCAGCCCCAGCATTTT
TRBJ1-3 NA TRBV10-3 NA CAITLGRRASGNTIYF TGTGCCATCACCCTAGGACGGCGGGCGTCTGGAAACACCATATATTTT
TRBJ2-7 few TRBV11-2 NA CASSQSYEQYF TGTGCCAGCAGTCAATCCTACGAGCAGTACTTC
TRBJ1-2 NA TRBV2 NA CASSEGRGGGYTF TGTGCCAGCAGTGAAGGAAGGGGTGGCGGCTACACCTTC
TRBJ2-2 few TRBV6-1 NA CASSEAQGGTGELFF TGTGCCAGCAGTGAAGCCCAGGGAGGCACCGGGGAGCTGTTTTTT
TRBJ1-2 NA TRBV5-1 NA CASSLRQDTNYGYTF TGCGCCAGCAGCTTGCGTCAGGACACTAACTATGGCTACACCTTC
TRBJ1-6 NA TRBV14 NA CASSQGSGHFNSPLHF TGTGCCAGCAGCCAAGGGTCCGGACACTTCAATTCACCCCTCCACTTT
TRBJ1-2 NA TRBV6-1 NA CASSEAQAYGYTF TGTGCCAGCAGTGAAGCCCAGGCCTATGGCTACACCTTC
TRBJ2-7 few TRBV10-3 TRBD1 CAISTGTGGYEQYF TGTGCCATCAGTACCGGGACAGGGGGTTACGAGCAGTACTTC
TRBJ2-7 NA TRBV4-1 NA CASSQVQGDLHEQYF TGCGCCAGCAGCCAAGTGCAAGGGGACCTACACGAGCAGTACTTC
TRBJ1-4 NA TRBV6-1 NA CASSEAATNEKLFF TGTGCCAGCAGTGAGGCGGCGACTAATGAAAAACTGTTTTTT
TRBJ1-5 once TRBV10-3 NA CAILVRGSSNQPQHF TGTGCCATCCTCGTGAGAGGGTCGAGCAATCAGCCCCAGCATTTT
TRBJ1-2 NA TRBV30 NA CAFTLRDGRGYTF TGTGCCTTCACCCTCCGGGACGGCCGAGGCTACACCTTC
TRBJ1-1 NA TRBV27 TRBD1 CATGDRPTEAFF TGTGCCACCGGGGACAGGCCCACTGAAGCTTTCTTT
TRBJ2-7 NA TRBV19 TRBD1 CASSAGTGEGYEQYF TGTGCCAGTAGTGCTGGGACAGGGGAAGGGTACGAGCAGTACTTC
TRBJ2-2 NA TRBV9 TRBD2 CASSVARGTSGPGELFF TGTGCCAGCAGCGTAGCTCGCGGGACTAGCGGGCCCGGGGAGCTGTTTTTT
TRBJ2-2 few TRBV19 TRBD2 CASSIRGSWTGELFF TGTGCCAGTAGTATCCGCGGGAGTTGGACCGGGGAGCTGTTTTTT
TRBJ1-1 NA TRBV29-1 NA CSVATGYNTEAFF TGCAGCGTCGCAACAGGGTACAACACTGAAGCTTTCTTT
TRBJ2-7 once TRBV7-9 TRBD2 CAGTSGDYEQYF TGTGCCGGGACTAGCGGTGACTACGAGCAGTACTTC
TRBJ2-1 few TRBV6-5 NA CASRLPLGEQFF TGTGCCAGCAGACTTCCGTTGGGGGAGCAGTTCTTC
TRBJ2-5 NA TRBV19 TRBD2 CASSPGTSGGLETQYF TGTGCCAGTAGTCCAGGGACTAGCGGGGGGTTAGAGACCCAGTACTTC
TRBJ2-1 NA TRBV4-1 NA CASSQVVAQDYNEQFF TGCGCCAGCAGCCAAGTAGTAGCGCAAGACTACAATGAGCAGTTCTTC
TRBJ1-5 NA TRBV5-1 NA CASSRTDRPLGDQPQHF TGCGCCAGCAGCCGTACCGACAGGCCACTTGGGGATCAGCCCCAGCATTTT
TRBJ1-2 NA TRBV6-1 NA CASSLNWDANYGYTF TGTGCCAGCAGTCTTAACTGGGATGCTAACTATGGCTACACCTTC
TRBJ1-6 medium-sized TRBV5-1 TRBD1 CASSLAHGQGSPLHF TGCGCCAGCAGCTTGGCACACGGACAGGGTTCACCCCTCCACTTT
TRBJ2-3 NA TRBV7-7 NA CASSRTSTDTQYF TGTGCCAGCAGCCGGACTAGCACAGATACGCAGTATTTT
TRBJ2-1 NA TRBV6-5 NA CASSYSGAPYNEQFF TGTGCCAGCAGTTACTCGGGGGCTCCCTACAATGAGCAGTTCTTC
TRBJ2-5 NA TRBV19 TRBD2 CASSIQASGETQYF TGTGCCAGTAGTATCCAGGCTAGCGGAGAGACCCAGTACTTC
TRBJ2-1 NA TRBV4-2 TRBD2 CASSPKREDYNEQFF TGTGCCAGCAGCCCCAAGCGGGAGGATTACAATGAGCAGTTCTTC
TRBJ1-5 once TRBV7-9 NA CASSFSENQPQHF TGTGCCAGCAGCTTTTCAGAGAATCAGCCCCAGCATTTT
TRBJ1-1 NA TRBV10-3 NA CAISRESERRTEAFF TGTGCCATCAGTAGGGAGTCCGAAAGGAGGACTGAAGCTTTCTTT
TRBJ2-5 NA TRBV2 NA CASSGGGNERETQYF TGTGCCAGCAGTGGAGGCGGAAACGAACGGGAGACCCAGTACTTC
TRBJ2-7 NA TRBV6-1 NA CASSYEAAQHF TGTGCCAGCAGTTACGAAGCTGCGCAGCACTTC
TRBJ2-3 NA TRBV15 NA CATSGLKFLRGDTQYF TGTGCCACCAGCGGTCTAAAGTTCCTTCGGGGAGATACGCAGTATTTT
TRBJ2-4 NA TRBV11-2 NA CASSLVRSGGRKNIQYF TGTGCCAGCAGCTTAGTTCGAAGCGGCGGGCGCAAAAACATTCAGTACTTC
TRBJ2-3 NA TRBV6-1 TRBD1 CASSEDFDRGYGTDTQYF TGTGCCAGCAGTGAGGATTTCGACAGGGGGTACGGCACAGATACGCAGTATTTT
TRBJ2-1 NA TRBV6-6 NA CASSSASSYNEQFF TGTGCCAGCAGCTCAGCGAGCTCCTACAATGAGCAGTTCTTC
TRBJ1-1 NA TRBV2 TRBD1 CASRRDRGRNTEAFF TGTGCCAGCAGAAGAGACAGGGGGAGAAACACTGAAGCTTTCTTT
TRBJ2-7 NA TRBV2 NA CASSEGFPNSEQYF TGTGCCAGCAGTGAGGGCTTTCCCAACTCCGAGCAGTACTTC
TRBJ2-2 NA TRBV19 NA CASSIEAGTGELFF TGTGCCAGTAGTATTGAAGCGGGCACCGGGGAGCTGTTTTTT
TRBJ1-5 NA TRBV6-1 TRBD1 CASRNRGAGNQPQHF TGTGCCAGCAGAAACAGGGGAGCGGGCAATCAGCCCCAGCATTTT
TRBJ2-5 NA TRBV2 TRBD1 CASRTRQGQETQYF TGTGCCAGCAGGACCCGACAGGGGCAAGAGACCCAGTACTTC